This T cell receptor (beta chain) emerged from a study of T cells after yellow fever vaccination. Per germline, CDR1 LNHDA and CDR2 SQIVND (reference sequence). Trimming pared 6 bases from V and 1 base from J, leaving 10 bases between. The CDR3 consists of 13 residues. A note on this clonotype: Its antigen is not known.

Study observations and caveats: Highly abundant clonotypes carried over from the bulk population could end up in FACS-sorted repertoires as contaminants. Post-booster samples contained most primary-vaccination clones (nearly 98% CD4, about 85% CD8).

A process of 5'RACE template switching, which added a universal primer site and UMIs, was used to make TCR cDNA. TCRdb reprocessed the 5' RACE reads via MiXCR and lists one record per CDR3 protein. The repertoire includes under 600,000 distinct CDR3 sequences, roughly 12% of them detected once, and more than 13% sits in the top ten. This sequence originates from a man aged 25 to 40 who received the YFV17D yellow fever vaccine. The V and J genes are TRBV19 and TRBJ2-7; D unresolved. The material sequenced was PBMCs, taken on the day of the yellow fever booster vaccination. CDR3 DNA: TGTGCCAGTAGCCTGACCACTTCCTACGAGCAGTACTTC. This gives the protein CASSLTTSYEQYF.